The 5 T cell receptor beta chains below were found in one sample sequenced in a study of cytomegalovirus exposure and HLA in healthy donors. It was with 60 Vbeta and 13 Jbeta primers that the PCR ran. The method was immunoSEQ multiplex PCR; TCRdb's version includes in-frame clones alone and lacks a portion of them. This repertoire includes tens of thousands of clones. Specimen: PBMCs. These TCRs come from a female donor in good health and CMV-seropositive.

CDR3 sequence (DNA): TGTGCCAGCAGCCCCCACATTGTGGGGGGAGGAGAGACCCAGTACTTC. Protein product: CASSPHIVGGGETQYF. This chain joins TRBV11-2 and TRBJ2-5, with D possibly TRBD2 on 6 matching bases. Germline assignment: CDR1 SGHAT and CDR2 FQNNGV. This CDR3 has 16 amino acids. V shed 5 bases and J shed 4 bases, with 20 bases lying between them. The full variable domain, rest sourced from reference TRBV11-2 and TRBJ2-5, is EAGVAQSPRYKIIEKRQSVAFWCNPISGHATLYWYQQILGQGPKLLIQFQNNGVVDDSQLPKDRFSAERLKGVDSTLKIQPAKLEDSAVYLCASSPHIVGGGETQYFGPGTRLLVL.

The rearrangement joins TRBV6-4 to TRBJ2-2; D perhaps matches TRBD2 (6 bases). With 3 bases removed from V and 6 bases from J, the gap between germline ends came to 11 bases. Per the germline V gene, CDR1 is MRHNA and CDR2 is SNTAGT. The CDR3 has 14 residues. The CDR3 DNA reads as TGTGCCAGCAGTGAGAGCGGGCTATCCGGGGAGCTGTTTTTT. Its translation is CASSESGLSGELFF.

This sequence joins TRBV15 and TRBJ2-3; 9 bases map to TRBD2. Germline V gene data show CDR1 as LNHNV and CDR2 as YYDKDF (reference sequence). CDR3 size: 18 residues. J gave up 4 bases and V 0 bases, and 11 bases lay outside the gene matches. CDR3 nucleotide sequence: TGTGCCACCAGCAGAGATTCCATGGCGGGGGGGCTGTCAGATACGCAGTATTTT. The encoded protein is CATSRDSMAGGLSDTQYF.

The gene calls are TRBV6-5 and TRBJ1-2, with 12 bases fitting TRBD1. The germline gives CDR1 MNHEY, CDR2 SVGAGI. The CDR3 has 15 amino acids. The V and J ends lost 6 bases and 6 bases, in that order; junction bases with no gene match: 8. In nucleotides, the CDR3 is TGTGCCAGCAGAACCGGGACAGGGGGCCGTCATGGCTACACCTTC. The encoded protein is CASRTGTGGRHGYTF.

The chain combines TRBV2 with TRBJ1-6; no firm D call. Germline lookup yields CDR1 SNHLY and CDR2 FYNNEI. V was trimmed by 2 bases and J by 0 bases, leaving 5 bases between them. The CDR3 has 15 residues. The CDR3 coding sequence is TGTGCCAGCAGTGAACCAGACTCCTATAATTCACCCCTCCACTTT. Protein sequence: CASSEPDSYNSPLHF.